The T cell receptor (beta chain) under discussion was sequenced for a study of post-analysis software for immune sequencing data. Prepared TCR beta cDNA libraries contained unique molecular identifiers. One entry per CDR3 protein, called by TCRdb with MiXCR from the PCR reads. This sample has about 160,000 distinct CDR3 sequences, with 30% to 45% found just once. This CDR3 has 15 amino acids. Germline V gene sequence: CDR1 MNHNY, CDR2 SVGAGI (reference sequence). Sequencing used blood, obtained after autologous hematopoietic stem cell transplantation. This chain uses TRBV6-6 with TRBJ2-5; TRBD1 aligns across 12 bases. The J call may be mistaken, given a closer DNA end match to TRBJ2-7. This receptor was obtained from a girl aged 10-17 years with multiple sclerosis. The CDR3 loop reads CASSYIGTGGNEQYF. The CDR3 DNA follows: TGTGCCAGCAGTTACATCGGGACAGGGGGCAACGAGCAGTACTTC.